This is a list of T cell receptor beta chains from one sample in a study of CD8+ T cells in alopecia areata. The assay was immunoSEQ multiplex PCR, and TCRdb's table has in-frame clones only and misses some. In the table there are approximately 100,000 clones, approximately 63% of which are singletons. The specimen was CD8+ T cells sorted from blood, collected at approximately week 60, from a patient treated with tofacitinib. The source of these receptors is a human donor with alopecia areata. The CDR3 runs from the conserved cysteine through the conserved F or W. D genes are given only for firm matches. Only some rows state a clone size, as once, few, many or a class for expanded clones.

CDR3 length	clone size	D gene	J gene	V gene	CDR3 DNA	CDR3 protein
14	few	TRBD1	TRBJ2-6	TRBV10-3	TGTGCCATCGGGGACAGGGATGGGGCCAACGTCCTGACTTTC	CAIGDRDGANVLTF
13	-	-	TRBJ2-3	TRBV15	TGTGCCACCAAAACTCGAGGCGCAGATACGCAGTATTTT	CATKTRGADTQYF
14	-	-	TRBJ1-6	TRBV27	TGTGCCAGCAGCTCCCTCCAGGGGAATTCACCCCTCCACTTT	CASSSLQGNSPLHF
16	-	-	TRBJ2-5	TRBV15	TGTGCCACCAGCAGAGATAGTGACAGACTCGGGGAGACCCAGTACTTC	CATSRDSDRLGETQYF
12	few	-	TRBJ2-7	TRBV6-1	TGTGCCAGCAGTGCCAGGTCCTACGAGCAGTACTTC	CASSARSYEQYF
15	-	-	TRBJ1-5	TRBV5-8	TGTGCCAGCAGCTCAAACAGGGTATTAGATCAGCCCCAGCATTTT	CASSSNRVLDQPQHF
16	-	-	TRBJ2-3	TRBV4-1	TGCGCCAGCAGCCCATCAGGGGCGGATAGCACAGATACGCAGTATTTT	CASSPSGADSTDTQYF
12	once	-	TRBJ1-2	TRBV29-1	TGCAGCGTTCCCGGACAGCTCTATGGCTACACCTTC	CSVPGQLYGYTF
14	-	TRBD2	TRBJ2-1	TRBV2	TGTGCCAGCGCTCCTAGCGGGGGGAACAATGAGCAGTTCTTC	CASAPSGGNNEQFF
21	-	TRBD1	TRBJ2-6	TRBV4-1	TGCGCCAGCAGCCAATTCACATTGACGGGACAGCCGGGGACTGGGGCCAACGTCCTGACTTTC	CASSQFTLTGQPGTGANVLTF
14	-	TRBD1	TRBJ2-5	TRBV2	TGTGCCAGCAGAGCAACAGGGGGCTTTGAGACCCAGTACTTC	CASRATGGFETQYF
16	few	-	TRBJ1-2	TRBV4-1	TGCGCCAGCAGCCAAGATTCAGAAATCCTCCGCTATGGCTACACCTTC	CASSQDSEILRYGYTF
17	-	-	TRBJ2-5	TRBV7-9	TGTGCCAGCAGCCAAGCCAGGAGAACCCAGATCAAAGAGACCCAGTACTTC	CASSQARRTQIKETQYF
14	-	-	TRBJ1-5	TRBV5-6	TGTGCCAGCAGCTTGGGGCCCAGCAATCAGCCCCAGCATTTT	CASSLGPSNQPQHF
11	-	-	TRBJ1-2	TRBV2	TGTGCCAGCGGCAGGGCCCGGGGCTACACCTTC	CASGRARGYTF
12	-	-	TRBJ2-1	TRBV5-6	TGTGCCAGCAGCTCCGCAGTAAGCGAGCAGTTCTTC	CASSSAVSEQFF
13	-	-	TRBJ2-7	TRBV29-1	TGCAGCGTGATTCTCTGGGGTTCCTACGAGCAGTACTTC	CSVILWGSYEQYF
15	-	-	TRBJ2-5	TRBV13	TGTGCCAGCAGCCCCCGGGTAGCGAGGCAAGAGACCCAGTACTTC	CASSPRVARQETQYF
17	-	TRBD1	TRBJ1-5	TRBV27	TGTGCCAGCAGTATACGGGACAGGGGGTCCAGTCTTCAGCCCCAGCATTTT	CASSIRDRGSSLQPQHF
13	-	-	TRBJ2-7	TRBV7-9	TGTGCCACCGCACCCCGACAGTTCTACGAGCAGTACTTC	CATAPRQFYEQYF
13	-	-	TRBJ2-7	TRBV4-3	TGCGCCAGCTCTGAAACTGGGTCCTACGAGCAGTACTTC	CASSETGSYEQYF
11	-	-	TRBJ2-2	TRBV7-7	TGTGCTAGCAGCAACAGCGGGGAGCTGTTTTTT	CASSNSGELFF
16	-	TRBD1	TRBJ1-2	TRBV5-1	TGCGCCAGCAGCTTGGACCTACAGGGGTTTGACTATGGCTACACCTTC	CASSLDLQGFDYGYTF
15	few	TRBD1	TRBJ2-3	TRBV5-6	TGTGCCAGCAGCTTGGGACAGGGGGTTGCAGATACGCAGTATTTT	CASSLGQGVADTQYF
15	-	-	TRBJ2-7	TRBV4-2	TGTGCCAGCAGCCAAGATGTCAGGAACTCCTACGAGCAGTACTTC	CASSQDVRNSYEQYF
12	few	-	TRBJ2-7	TRBV14	TGTGCCAGCTCGGCCGACTCCTACGAGCAGTACTTC	CASSADSYEQYF
17	-	TRBD2	TRBJ2-3	TRBV7-2	TGTGCCAGCAGCTTAGCAGGGCTAGCGGGGGGGCGAGATACGCAGTATTTT	CASSLAGLAGGRDTQYF
16	-	-	TRBJ2-6	TRBV5-1	TGCGCCAGCAGGGGTTGGGTTCGCTCTGGGGCCAACGTCCTGACTTTC	CASRGWVRSGANVLTF
16	once	-	TRBJ1-1	TRBV10-3	TGTGCCATCAGGGAAGGACAACGAGCAACGAACACTGAAGCTTTCTTT	CAIREGQRATNTEAFF
12	-	-	TRBJ2-1	TRBV4-1	TGCGCCAGCAGCCCAGACGGGACAGAGCAGTTCTTC	CASSPDGTEQFF
13	-	-	TRBJ1-5	TRBV2	TGTGCCACCCGGGACACAAGCAATCAGCCCCAGCATTTT	CATRDTSNQPQHF
15	few	-	TRBJ2-3	TRBV5-5	TGTGCCAGCAGCTTTGGGCTGGCGAGCACAGATACGCAGTATTTT	CASSFGLASTDTQYF
17	-	TRBD2	TRBJ2-2	TRBV7-9	TGTGCCAGCAGCCCGATCGTTGGGCCTAGCGGGCCCGGGGAGCTGTTTTTT	CASSPIVGPSGPGELFF
13	-	TRBD1	TRBJ2-1	TRBV7-6	TGTGCCAGCTCCGGGACAGCCGACAATGAGCAGTTCTTC	CASSGTADNEQFF
14	-	-	TRBJ2-7	TRBV5-6	TGTGCCAGCAGCTTACTAGTCGGTGGCTACGAGCAGTACTTC	CASSLLVGGYEQYF
13	-	-	TRBJ1-2	TRBV27	TGTGCCAACGTTTACCCCTCCGGCAGTGGCTACACCTTC	CANVYPSGSGYTF